The clone carrying this TCR beta chain was found a few times. Unique molecular identifiers were incorporated when the TCRbeta library was constructed. Using its own MiXCR run on the PCR reads, TCRdb lists one record per CDR3 protein. The table shows around 270,000 distinct CDR3 sequences, with over 9.5% occurring only once. This sample was taken from a study of T-cell reconstitution after alpha-beta-depleted transplantation in children. The CDR3 runs 13 residues. V shed 3 bases and J shed 9 bases, with 12 bases lying between them. CDR1 and CDR2 from the germline V gene are MDHEN and SYDVKM. The starting material was PBMCs, obtained before TCRalphabeta/CD19-depleted stem cell transplant. The TCR was taken from a boy under two years old with acute myeloid leukemia, due to receive a stem cell transplant. The genes are TRBV28 and TRBJ1-5, with D possibly matching TRBD1 (5 bases). Here the CDR3 DNA reads TGTGCCAGCAGTTTCAGGGCTGATGGGCCCCAGCATTTT. It is translated as CASSFRADGPQHF.